This T cell receptor (beta chain) was identified in a study of blood T cell repertoires in COVID-19. About the research overall: T cells, B-cell-depleted T cells, or PBMCs supplied cDNA or gDNA.

CDR1 is SNHLY, CDR2 FYNNEI, per germline. The CDR3 is 13 residues long. Trimming cost V 7 bases and J 2 bases; bases outside gene matches: 2. Authors' data handling: Amplifying reference gene primers gave estimates of nucleated cell counts. The protocol was immunoSEQ multiplex PCR, while the TCRdb copy is restricted to in-frame clones and leaves out a portion. V, J and clone size are those of that table, while D and trimming were read from the DNA. The data contain tens of thousands of clones, about nine tenths of them seen just once; the ten biggest clones take up under 0.4%. The rearrangement links TRBV2 to TRBJ2-7; 10 bases align to TRBD1. The material sequenced was peripheral blood. The TCR comes from a human donor in a cohort sampled during active COVID-19. This CDR3 reads CASTGQGAYEQYF. The CDR3 DNA reads as TGTGCCAGCACCGGACAGGGGGCCTACGAGCAGTACTTC.